The present T cell receptor (beta chain) was sequenced within a study of blood T cell repertoires in COVID-19. The CDR3 loop spans 17 amino acids. Germline CDR1 and CDR2: LNHDA and SQIVND (reference sequence). V trimming: 3 bases; J trimming: 3 bases; junction bases outside the gene matches: 11. Cohort assignment relied on participant-reported clinical history. Measured with immunoSEQ multiplex PCR; TCRdb has only the in-frame clones, and not every one. This sample has about 330,000 clones, with 88% found just once. This TCR was recovered from a man aged 25-45 years who had recovered from COVID-19. The chain is built from TRBV19 and TRBJ1-1; 9 positions match TRBD1. Sequenced input: PBMCs or T cells enriched from blood (not recorded which). The CDR3 protein is CASSIRQGVPSDTEAFF. Written as DNA, the CDR3 is TGTGCCAGTAGTATTCGACAGGGGGTACCATCGGACACTGAAGCTTTCTTT.